The present T cell receptor (beta chain) was sequenced within a study of T cell responses to AZD1222 COVID-19 vaccine. Sequenced by immunoSEQ multiplex PCR; TCRdb stores in-frame clones only, minus some. The repertoire holds some 110,000 clones, with 88% as singletons. Study-level results: No day 14 peak samples; only post-peak repertoires were characterized. Baseline serostatus was positive in only a handful of AZD1222 recipients. The sample set comprised mostly white British donors with more females, and clonal diversity was possibly underestimated.

Regarding this clone: Its cognate antigen is unknown.

The TCR sequence derives from an adult in good health. This sample comprised peripheral blood, obtained on day 0 of AZD1222 vaccination.

CDR3 amino acids: CASSLDRGDYEQYF. The CDR3, as DNA: TGCGCCAGCAGCTTGGACAGGGGGGACTACGAGCAGTACTTC. This rearrangement joins TRBV5-1 to TRBJ2-7; 8 bases are shared with TRBD1. Germline lookup yields CDR1 SGHRS and CDR2 YFSETQ. J lost 3 bases, V lost 0 bases, and 2 bases had no gene match. This CDR3 region has 14 residues. Full variable domain (missing parts from reference TRBV5-1 and TRBJ2-7): KAGVTQTPRYLIKTRGQQVTLSCSPISGHRSVSWYQQTPGQGLQFLFEYFSETQRNKGNFPGRFSGRQFSNSRSEMNVSTLELGDSALYLCASSLDRGDYEQYFGPGTRLTVT.